These 13 T cell receptor beta chains came from one sample sequenced in a study of cytomegalovirus exposure and HLA in healthy donors. PCR amplification relied on 60 Vbeta primers (plus 13 Jbeta primers). Assay used: immunoSEQ multiplex PCR; TCRdb lists only in-frame clones, some missing. The data hold over 150,000 clones, with around nine tenths observed a single time. Sequenced material: PBMCs. The receptors were gathered from a woman in her twenties or thirties in good health and CMV-seronegative.

In this sample, this clone turned up a few times. The rearrangement joins TRBV14 to TRBJ2-1, with 12 bases aligning to TRBD2. The junction had 0 bases not matched to a gene; V was cut back by 1 base and J by 2 bases. CDR1 is SGHDN, CDR2 FVKESK, per germline. CDR3 length: 16 amino acids. The CDR3 is CASSQASGRAYNEQFF. As DNA, the CDR3 is TGTGCCAGCAGCCAAGCTAGCGGGAGGGCCTACAATGAGCAGTTCTTC.

The chain recombines TRBV29-1 with TRBJ2-5; 8 bases are shared with TRBD2. This CDR3 contains 15 residues. Germline V gives CDR1 SQVTM, CDR2 ANQGSEA. The V segment lost 0 bases and the J segment 2 bases; nucleotides outside the gene matches: 5. The CDR3 loop is CSVEEAGTRQETQYF. The CDR3 DNA reads as TGCAGCGTTGAAGAAGCCGGGACTAGGCAAGAGACCCAGTACTTC.

This rearrangement joins TRBV6-5 to TRBJ1-2; the D gene is possibly TRBD1 (5 bases). The germline gives CDR1 MNHEY, CDR2 SVGAGI. The CDR3 sequence is 12 residues long. Deletions cut 6 bases from V and 1 base from J, with 6 bases between. In DNA form, the CDR3 reads TGTGCCAGCAGACAGGTTAACTATGGCTACACCTTC. Protein product: CASRQVNYGYTF.

CDR3 protein: CASSTGQGAWNQPQHF. The CDR3 DNA reads TGTGCCAGTAGTACCGGACAGGGGGCCTGGAATCAGCCCCAGCATTTT. This sequence joins TRBV19 and TRBJ1-5; 11 nucleotides agree with TRBD1. The CDR3 is made up of 16 amino acids. The V and J ends lost 4 bases and 4 bases, in that order; junction bases with no gene match: 6. Germline lookup yields CDR1 LNHDA and CDR2 SQIVND (reference sequence). The complete variable domain, with remaining parts taken from reference TRBV19 and TRBJ1-5, reads DGGITQSPKYLFRKEGQNVTLSCEQNLNHDAMYWYRQDPGQGLRLIYYSQIVNDFQKGDIAEGYSVSREKKESFPLTVTSAQKNPTAFYLCASSTGQGAWNQPQHFGDGTRLSIL.

The V and J genes are TRBV5-4 and TRBJ1-3, with D unclear. Looked up from germline, CDR1 is SGHNT and CDR2 is YYREEE (reference sequence). V lost 2 bases to trimming and J lost 4 bases, with 7 bases between them. The CDR3 extends over 13 amino acids. The CDR3 loop is CASSFMSGNTIYF. CDR3 sequence (DNA): TGTGCCAGCAGCTTCATGTCCGGAAACACCATATATTTT.

J is TRBJ2-3 and V is TRBV13; perhaps TRBD2 as D (5 bases). The CDR3 totals 15 residues. Between the trimmed V and J ends, which lost 5 bases and 6 bases, there was a span of 18 bases. The germline V gene has CDR1 PRHDT and CDR2 FYEKMQ (reference sequence). The CDR3 loop reads CASSKADPRWDTQYF. The CDR3 DNA follows: TGTGCCAGCAGCAAAGCGGATCCCCGATGGGATACGCAGTATTTT.

The rearrangement links TRBV18 to TRBJ2-2; 13 positions match TRBD2. CDR3 length equals 18 residues. Germline CDR1 KGHSH, CDR2 LQKENI. After removal of 3 bases from V and 4 bases from J, the junction contained 8 bases not matched to a gene. The CDR3 DNA sequence: TGTGCCAGCTCACCCCTGACTAGCGGGGGGCAGGTCACCGGGGAGCTGTTTTTT. Translating gives CASSPLTSGGQVTGELFF. The full variable domain, completed using reference TRBV18 and TRBJ2-2, is NAGVMQNPRHLVRRRGQEARLRCSPMKGHSHVYWYRQLPEEGLKFMVYLQKENIIDESGMPKERFSAEFPKEGPSILRIQQVVRGDSAAYFCASSPLTSGGQVTGELFFGEGSRLTVL.

The chain joins TRBV5-1 to TRBJ2-7, with TRBD2 identical over 10 bases. With V trimmed by 3 bases and J by 1 base, 7 bases remained unmatched. Per the germline V gene, CDR1 is SGHRS and CDR2 is YFSETQ. The CDR3 is 16 amino acids. The CDR3 reads CASSWTTSGFSYEQYF. DNA of the CDR3: TGCGCCAGCAGCTGGACGACTAGCGGGTTTTCCTACGAGCAGTACTTC.

The V call is TRBV18, the J call TRBJ2-7; 10 bases are shared with TRBD2. V trimming: 4 bases; J trimming: 6 bases; junction bases outside the gene matches: 3. The germline V gene encodes CDR1 KGHSH and CDR2 LQKENI. This CDR3 region has 13 residues. CDR3 in amino acids: CASSQRTSGEQYF. The CDR3 region has the DNA TGTGCCAGCTCACAGCGGACTAGCGGCGAGCAGTACTTC. Combining the CDR3 with reference TRBV18 and TRBJ2-7 gives the whole variable domain NAGVMQNPRHLVRRRGQEARLRCSPMKGHSHVYWYRQLPEEGLKFMVYLQKENIIDESGMPKERFSAEFPKEGPSILRIQQVVRGDSAAYFCASSQRTSGEQYFGPGTRLTVT.

The chain combines TRBV7-2 with TRBJ1-3; D is perhaps TRBD1 (6 bases). V lost 0 bases and J lost 0, with 15 bases in between. CDR3 length: 18 amino acids. Germline V CDR1 and CDR2: SGHTA, FQGNSA. CDR3 region: CASSLAQGRHSSGNTIYF. The CDR3 coding sequence is TGTGCCAGCAGCTTAGCGCAGGGGCGCCACAGCTCTGGAAACACCATATATTTT.

The chain combines TRBV28 with TRBJ1-1; D gene uncertain. This CDR3 is 13 amino acids long. The V gene lost 5 bases and the J gene lost 11 bases, with 18 bases spanning the gap. CDR1 is MDHEN, CDR2 SYDVKM, per germline. CDR3 sequence reads: CASSPADHREAFF. The DNA of the CDR3 is TGTGCCAGCAGTCCCGCGGACCATCGGGAGGCTTTCTTT.

This sequence joins TRBV7-7 and TRBJ2-1, with D hard to call. Looked up from germline, CDR1 is SSHAT and CDR2 is FNYEAQ (reference sequence). There are 15 residues in the CDR3. Trimming pared 1 base from V and 9 bases from J, leaving 16 bases between. The CDR3 protein is CASSLDGIPNSEQFF. CDR3 in DNA: TGTGCCAGCAGCTTAGACGGTATTCCGAATTCTGAGCAGTTCTTC.

This rearrangement joins TRBV7-2 to TRBJ2-7; weak D call: TRBD2 (5 bases). Trimming shortened V by 3 bases and J by 2 bases, and 14 bases separated the two germline ends. This CDR3 comprises 15 residues. CDR1 and CDR2 (germline): SGHTA, FQGNSA. In DNA, the CDR3 is TGTGCCAGCAGCTTCGCGGGCCTTACGACCTACGAGCAGTACTTC. The encoded protein is CASSFAGLTTYEQYF.